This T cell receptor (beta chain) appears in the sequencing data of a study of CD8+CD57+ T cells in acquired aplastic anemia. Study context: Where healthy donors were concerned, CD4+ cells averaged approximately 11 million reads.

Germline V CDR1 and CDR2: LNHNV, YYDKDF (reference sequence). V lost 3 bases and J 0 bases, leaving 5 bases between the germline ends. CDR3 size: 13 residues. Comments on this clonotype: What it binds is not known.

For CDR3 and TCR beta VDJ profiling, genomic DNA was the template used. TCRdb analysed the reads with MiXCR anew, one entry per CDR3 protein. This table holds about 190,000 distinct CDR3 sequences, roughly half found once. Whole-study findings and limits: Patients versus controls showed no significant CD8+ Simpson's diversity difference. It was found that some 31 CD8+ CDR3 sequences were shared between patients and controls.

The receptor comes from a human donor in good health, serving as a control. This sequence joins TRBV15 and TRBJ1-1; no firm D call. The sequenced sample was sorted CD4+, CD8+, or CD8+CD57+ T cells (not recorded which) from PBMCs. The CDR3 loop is CATSSHLNTEAFF. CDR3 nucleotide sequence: TGTGCCACCAGCAGTCACCTGAACACTGAAGCTTTCTTT.